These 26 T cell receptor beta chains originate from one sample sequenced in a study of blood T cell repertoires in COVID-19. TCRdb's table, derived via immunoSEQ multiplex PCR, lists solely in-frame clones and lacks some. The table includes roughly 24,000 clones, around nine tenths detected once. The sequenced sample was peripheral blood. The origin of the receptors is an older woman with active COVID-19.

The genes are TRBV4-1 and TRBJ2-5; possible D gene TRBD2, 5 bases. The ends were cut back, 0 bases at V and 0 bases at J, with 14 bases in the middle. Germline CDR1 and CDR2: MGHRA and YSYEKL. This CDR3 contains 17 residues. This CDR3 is CASSQDSAAPYQETQYF. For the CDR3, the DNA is TGCGCCAGCAGCCAAGATAGCGCCGCCCCGTACCAAGAGACCCAGTACTTC.

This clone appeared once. Here the CDR3 reads CASYRGRNEKLFF. Written as DNA, the CDR3 is TGTGCCAGCTATAGGGGTCGAAATGAAAAACTGTTTTTT. The J gene is TRBJ1-4, the V gene TRBV28, with D possibly matching TRBD1 (5 bases). The length of the CDR3 is 13 residues. V gave up 8 bases and J gave up 5 bases, with 12 bases separating them. Germline lookup yields CDR1 MDHEN and CDR2 SYDVKM.

The CDR3 DNA reads TGTGCCATCAGCTCAACAGGGACCAATGGCTACACCTTC. It is translated as CAISSTGTNGYTF. V is TRBV10-3 and J is TRBJ1-2, with D possibly TRBD1 on 6 matching bases. V was pared by 6 bases and J by 6 bases, with 14 bases between. CDR3 length: 13 amino acids. The germline gives CDR1 ENHRY, CDR2 SYGVKD.

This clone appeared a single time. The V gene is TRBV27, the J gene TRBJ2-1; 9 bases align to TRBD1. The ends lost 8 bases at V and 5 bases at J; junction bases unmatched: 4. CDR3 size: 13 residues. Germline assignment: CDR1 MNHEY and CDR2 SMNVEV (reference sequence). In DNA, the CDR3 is TGTGCCAGCGGGGACAGGGCCCACAATGAGCAGTTCTTC. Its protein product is CASGDRAHNEQFF.

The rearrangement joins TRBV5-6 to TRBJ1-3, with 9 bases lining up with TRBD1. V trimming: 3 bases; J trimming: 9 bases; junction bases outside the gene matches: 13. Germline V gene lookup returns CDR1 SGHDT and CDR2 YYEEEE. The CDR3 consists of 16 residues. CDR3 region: CASSWGQGPSSATIYF. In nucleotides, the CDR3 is TGTGCCAGCAGCTGGGGACAGGGCCCTTCTTCAGCCACCATATATTTT.

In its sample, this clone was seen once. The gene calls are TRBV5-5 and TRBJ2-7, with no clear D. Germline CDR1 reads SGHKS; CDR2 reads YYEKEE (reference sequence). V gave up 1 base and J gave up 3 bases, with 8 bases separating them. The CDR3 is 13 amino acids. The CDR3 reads CASSLRVRYEQYF. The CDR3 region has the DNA TGTGCCAGCAGCTTGAGAGTGCGCTACGAGCAGTACTTC.

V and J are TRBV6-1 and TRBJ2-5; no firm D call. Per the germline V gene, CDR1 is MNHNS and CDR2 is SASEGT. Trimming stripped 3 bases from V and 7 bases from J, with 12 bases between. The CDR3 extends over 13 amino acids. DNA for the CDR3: TGTGCCAGCAGTGATGGGCCACTCAGGACCCAGTACTTC. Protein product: CASSDGPLRTQYF.

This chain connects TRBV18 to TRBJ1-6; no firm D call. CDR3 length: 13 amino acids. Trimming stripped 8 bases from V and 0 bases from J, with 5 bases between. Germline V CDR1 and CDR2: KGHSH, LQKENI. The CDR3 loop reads CASRSSYNSPLHF. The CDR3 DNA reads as TGTGCCAGCAGGAGCTCCTATAATTCACCCCTCCACTTT.

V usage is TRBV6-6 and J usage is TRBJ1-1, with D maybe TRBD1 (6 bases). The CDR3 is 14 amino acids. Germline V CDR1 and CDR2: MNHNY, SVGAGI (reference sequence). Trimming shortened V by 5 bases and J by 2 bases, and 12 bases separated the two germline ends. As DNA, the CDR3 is TGTGCCAGCAGTAAGACAGGCGGCAACACTGAAGCTTTCTTT. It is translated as CASSKTGGNTEAFF.

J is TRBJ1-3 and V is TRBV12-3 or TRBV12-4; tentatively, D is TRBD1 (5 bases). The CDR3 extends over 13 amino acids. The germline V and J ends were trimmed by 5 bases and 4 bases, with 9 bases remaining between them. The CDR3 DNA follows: TGTGCCAGCAGTCTTGGGGGGGGAAACACCATATATTTT. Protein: CASSLGGGNTIYF.

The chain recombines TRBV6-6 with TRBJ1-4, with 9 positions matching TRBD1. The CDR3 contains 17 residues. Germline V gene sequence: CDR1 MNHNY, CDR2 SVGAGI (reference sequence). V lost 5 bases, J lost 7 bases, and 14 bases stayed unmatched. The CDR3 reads CASSPRPGTGIGEKLFF. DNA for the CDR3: TGTGCCAGCAGTCCTCGTCCCGGGACAGGGATTGGTGAAAAACTGTTTTTT.

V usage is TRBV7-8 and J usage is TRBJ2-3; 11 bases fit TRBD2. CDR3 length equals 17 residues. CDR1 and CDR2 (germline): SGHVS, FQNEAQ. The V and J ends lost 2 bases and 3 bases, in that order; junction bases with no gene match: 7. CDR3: CASSLNQASGGTDTQYF. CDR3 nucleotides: TGTGCCAGCAGCTTAAACCAGGCTAGCGGGGGGACAGATACGCAGTATTTT.

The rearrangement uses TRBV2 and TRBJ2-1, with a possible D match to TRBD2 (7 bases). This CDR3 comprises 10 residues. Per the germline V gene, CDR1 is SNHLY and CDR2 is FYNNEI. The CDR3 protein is CALGGGEQFF. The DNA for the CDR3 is TGTGCTCTAGGGGGAGGGGAGCAGTTCTTC.

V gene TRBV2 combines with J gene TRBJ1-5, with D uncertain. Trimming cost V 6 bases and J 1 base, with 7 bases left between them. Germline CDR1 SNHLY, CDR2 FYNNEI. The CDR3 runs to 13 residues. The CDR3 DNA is TGTGCCAGCAGAGAGTGGAGCAATCAGCCCCAGCATTTT. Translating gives CASREWSNQPQHF. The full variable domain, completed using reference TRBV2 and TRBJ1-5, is EPEVTQTPSHQVTQMGQEVILRCVPISNHLYFYWYRQILGQKVEFLVSFYNNEISEKSEIFDDQFSVERPDGSNFTLKIRSTKLEDSAMYFCASREWSNQPQHFGDGTRLSIL.

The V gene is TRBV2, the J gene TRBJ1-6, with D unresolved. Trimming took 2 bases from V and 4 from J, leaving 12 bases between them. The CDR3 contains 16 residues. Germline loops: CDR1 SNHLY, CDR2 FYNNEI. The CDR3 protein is CASSESWTEYNSPLHF. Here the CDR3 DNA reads TGTGCCAGCAGTGAAAGTTGGACTGAGTATAATTCACCCCTCCACTTT.

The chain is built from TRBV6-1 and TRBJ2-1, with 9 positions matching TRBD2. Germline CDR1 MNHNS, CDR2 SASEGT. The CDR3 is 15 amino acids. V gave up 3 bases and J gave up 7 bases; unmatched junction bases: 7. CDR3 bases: TGTGCCAGCAGTGACGGCGGGGGGGCTTTTAATGAGCAGTTCTTC. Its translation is CASSDGGGAFNEQFF.

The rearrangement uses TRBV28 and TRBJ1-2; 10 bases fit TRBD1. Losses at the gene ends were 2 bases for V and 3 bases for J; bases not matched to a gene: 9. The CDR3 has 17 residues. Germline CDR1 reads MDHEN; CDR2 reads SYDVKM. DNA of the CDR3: TGTGCCAGCAGTTTAATGCGGGGGACAGGGGCCGACTATGGCTACACCTTC. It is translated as CASSLMRGTGADYGYTF.

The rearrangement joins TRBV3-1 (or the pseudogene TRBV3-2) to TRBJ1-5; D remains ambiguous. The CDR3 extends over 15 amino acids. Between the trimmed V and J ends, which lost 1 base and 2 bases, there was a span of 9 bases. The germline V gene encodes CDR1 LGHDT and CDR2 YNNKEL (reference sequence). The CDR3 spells CASSQGVRGNQPQHF. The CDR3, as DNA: TGTGCCAGCAGCCAAGGGGTACGGGGCAATCAGCCCCAGCATTTT.

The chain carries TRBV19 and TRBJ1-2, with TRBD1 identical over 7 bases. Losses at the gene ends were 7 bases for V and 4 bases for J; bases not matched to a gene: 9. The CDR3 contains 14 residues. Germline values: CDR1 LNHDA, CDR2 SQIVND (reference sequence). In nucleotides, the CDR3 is TGTGCCAGTACCCAGACAGGGCGGCTCTATGGCTACACCTTC. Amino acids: CASTQTGRLYGYTF.

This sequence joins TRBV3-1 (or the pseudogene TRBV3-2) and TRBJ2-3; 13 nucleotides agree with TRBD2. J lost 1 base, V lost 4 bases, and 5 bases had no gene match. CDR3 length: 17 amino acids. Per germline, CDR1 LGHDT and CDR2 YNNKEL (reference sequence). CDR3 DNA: TGTGCCAGCAGCCCCACTAGCGGGGGGGTAGGCACAGATACGCAGTATTTT. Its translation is CASSPTSGGVGTDTQYF.

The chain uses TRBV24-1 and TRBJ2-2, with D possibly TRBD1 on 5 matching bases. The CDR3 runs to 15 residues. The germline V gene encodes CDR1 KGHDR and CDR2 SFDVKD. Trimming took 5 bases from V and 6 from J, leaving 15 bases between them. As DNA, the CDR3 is TGTGCCACCAGTGCCAGCCAGGGCCACCCCGGGGAGCTGTTTTTT. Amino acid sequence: CATSASQGHPGELFF.

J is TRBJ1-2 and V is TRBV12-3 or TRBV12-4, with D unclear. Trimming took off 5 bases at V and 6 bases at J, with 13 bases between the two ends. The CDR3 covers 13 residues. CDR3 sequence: CASSPGPGDGYTF. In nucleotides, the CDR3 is TGTGCCAGCAGTCCAGGACCCGGGGATGGCTACACCTTC.

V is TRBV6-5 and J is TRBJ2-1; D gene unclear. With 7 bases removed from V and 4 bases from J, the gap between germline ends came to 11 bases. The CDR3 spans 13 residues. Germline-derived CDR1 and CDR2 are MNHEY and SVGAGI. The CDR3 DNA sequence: TGTGCCAGCACCCCCCCGGGTTACAATGAGCAGTTCTTC. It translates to CASTPPGYNEQFF.

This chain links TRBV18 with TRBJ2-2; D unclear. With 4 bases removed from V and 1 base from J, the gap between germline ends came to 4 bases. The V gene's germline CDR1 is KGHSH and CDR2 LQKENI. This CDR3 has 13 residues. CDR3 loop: CASSHRNTGELFF. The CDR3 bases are TGTGCCAGCTCACACAGGAACACCGGGGAGCTGTTTTTT.

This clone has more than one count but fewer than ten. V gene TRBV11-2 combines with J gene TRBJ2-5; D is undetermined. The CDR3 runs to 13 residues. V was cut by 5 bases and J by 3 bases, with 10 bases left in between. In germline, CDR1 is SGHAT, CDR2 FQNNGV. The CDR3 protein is CASSGVAEETQYF. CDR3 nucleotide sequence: TGTGCCAGCAGCGGAGTGGCGGAAGAGACCCAGTACTTC.

CDR3 DNA sequence: TGTGCCAGCAGTTCAGACAGGGGTAGCAATCAGCCCCAGCATTTT. As protein: CASSSDRGSNQPQHF. J is TRBJ1-5 and V is TRBV6-5, with 8 bases fitting TRBD1. Per germline, CDR1 MNHEY and CDR2 SVGAGI. The CDR3 covers 15 residues. After removal of 4 bases from V and 0 bases from J, the junction contained 2 bases not matched to a gene.